This T cell receptor beta chain was recovered during a study of blood T cell repertoires in COVID-19. Across the whole study: Samples came from the United States, Italy and Spain, spanning acute and convalescent COVID-19. The analysed material was cDNA or gDNA that came from T cells, B-cell-depleted T cells, or PBMCs.

Germline-derived CDR1 and CDR2 are SGHAT and FQNNGV. This CDR3 comprises 15 residues. J lost 7 bases, V lost 5 bases, and 10 bases had no gene match. This clone was counted once. Original methodology: Estimates of nucleated cell counts were drawn from the amplification of reference gene primers. Assay: immunoSEQ multiplex PCR; the TCRdb copy retains only in-frame clones and omits some. That table is the source of V, J and clone size, and D and trimming were worked out from the DNA. The sample yields about 300,000 clones, roughly 90% seen once. Living in 20 to 30 US areas, the participants were between roughly 18 and 90 years of age.

This chain links TRBV11-2 with TRBJ2-5, with TRBD2 identical over 10 bases. The sequenced sample was PBMCs or T cells enriched from blood (not recorded which). The sequence came from a woman younger than 30 with acute COVID-19. CDR3 sequence: CASSAGTSASRTQYF. Here the CDR3 DNA reads TGTGCCAGCAGCGCTGGGACTAGCGCCTCGAGGACCCAGTACTTC.